The present T cell receptor beta chain was sequenced within a study of spatial heterogeneity in lung cancer. TCRdb reprocessed the 5' RACE reads with MiXCR, giving one entry per CDR3 protein. In the table there are tens of thousands of distinct CDR3 sequences, about 10% of which are singletons. As to time point: blood at routine non-recurrence follow-up after resection. The CDR3 is made up of 14 amino acids. V was clipped by 7 bases and J by 2 bases; unmatched bases: 7. CDR1 is SNHLY, CDR2 FYNNEI, per germline. This clonotype was counted between two and nine times. Sample: PBMCs, taken at follow-up. The chain joins TRBV2 to TRBJ2-7; 8 bases agree with TRBD2. The origin of this receptor is a female donor with early-stage non-small cell lung cancer. Here the CDR3 reads CASTYGSGAYEQYF. The DNA of the CDR3 is TGTGCCAGCACCTACGGTAGCGGGGCCTACGAGCAGTACTTC.